Listed below are T cell receptor beta chains from one sample, sequenced in a study of cytomegalovirus exposure and HLA in healthy donors. The method was immunoSEQ multiplex PCR; TCRdb's version includes in-frame clones alone and lacks a portion of them. Seen here are around 210,000 clones, about 88% observed once, and the top ten hold 0.2% to 0.25%. Source material: PBMCs. Receptor source: a girl between 2 and 10 years old in good health and CMV-seronegative. Both conserved end residues are part of each CDR3. The D gene is left open where the match is weak. Where a row states a size, it is once, few, many or the class of an expanded clone; other rows omit it.

cdr3_aa: CASSFSGGAESDTQYF
cdr3_nt: TGTGCCAGCAGCTTTAGCGGGGGGGCCGAGTCAGATACGCAGTATTTT
clone_size: -
v_call: TRBV7-6
d_call: TRBD2
j_call: TRBJ2-3
cdr3_length: 16

cdr3_aa: CASSWGQVTEAFF
cdr3_nt: TGCGCCAGCAGTTGGGGACAGGTCACTGAAGCTTTCTTT
clone_size: -
v_call: TRBV10-1
d_call: TRBD1
j_call: TRBJ1-1
cdr3_length: 13

cdr3_aa: CASSLAGQGGDEQFF
cdr3_nt: TGCGCCAGCAGCTTGGCAGGACAGGGAGGCGATGAGCAGTTCTTC
clone_size: -
v_call: TRBV5-1
d_call: TRBD1
j_call: TRBJ2-1
cdr3_length: 15

cdr3_aa: CATSKVGSSGRKRADTQYF
cdr3_nt: TGTGCCACCAGCAAAGTAGGGTCTAGCGGGAGGAAGAGGGCAGATACGCAGTATTTT
clone_size: -
v_call: TRBV15
d_call: TRBD2
j_call: TRBJ2-3
cdr3_length: 19

cdr3_aa: CASSPIPSGGFWNEQFF
cdr3_nt: TGTGCCAGCTCACCCATACCTAGCGGGGGCTTCTGGAATGAGCAGTTCTTC
clone_size: -
v_call: TRBV18
d_call: TRBD2
j_call: TRBJ2-1
cdr3_length: 17

cdr3_aa: CASSFPGTSGYNEQFF
cdr3_nt: TGTGCCAGCAGCTTCCCCGGGACTAGCGGATACAATGAGCAGTTCTTC
clone_size: few
v_call: TRBV5-6
d_call: TRBD2
j_call: TRBJ2-1
cdr3_length: 16

cdr3_aa: CASSQVPGQRSYEQYF
cdr3_nt: TGCGCCAGCAGCCAAGTACCGGGACAGCGATCCTACGAGCAGTACTTC
clone_size: -
v_call: TRBV4-1
d_call: TRBD1
j_call: TRBJ2-7
cdr3_length: 16

cdr3_aa: CASKGEANTGELFF
cdr3_nt: TGTGCCAGCAAAGGGGAAGCGAACACCGGGGAGCTGTTTTTT
clone_size: -
v_call: TRBV11-3
d_call: -
j_call: TRBJ2-2
cdr3_length: 14

cdr3_aa: CASSRSLTGGHEKLFF
cdr3_nt: TGCGCCAGCAGCCGAAGCCTGACAGGGGGACATGAAAAACTGTTTTTT
clone_size: -
v_call: TRBV5-1
d_call: TRBD1
j_call: TRBJ1-4
cdr3_length: 16

cdr3_aa: CAWKSGGGQPQHF
cdr3_nt: TGTGCCTGGAAATCCGGGGGAGGCCAGCCCCAGCATTTT
clone_size: -
v_call: TRBV30
d_call: -
j_call: TRBJ1-5
cdr3_length: 13